These 23 T cell receptor beta chains share one sample of origin, sequenced in a study of T cells in Graves' hyperthyroidism and ophthalmopathy. Using RNA transcripts as the source, TCR beta CDR3 regions were amplified. HTBI primers drove first-round RT-PCR of the TCR CDR3. TCRdb re-called the multiplex PCR reads through MiXCR, storing one row per CDR3 protein. The table includes 540,000 or so distinct CDR3 sequences, about 15% detected once. The sample consisted of blood. The source is a woman aged 30 to 39 with Graves' hyperthyroidism.

This clonotype was observed a few times. This rearrangement joins TRBV6-1 to TRBJ2-1; 8 bases agree with TRBD1. Germline trimming cut 5 bases from V and 7 bases from J; bases unmatched to any gene: 7. Germline V gene lookup returns CDR1 MNHNS and CDR2 SASEGT. The CDR3 is made up of 14 amino acids. For the CDR3, the DNA is TGTGCCAGCAGTTCAGGGGGCATGGGTAATGAGCAGTTCTTC. This encodes CASSSGGMGNEQFF.

This CDR3 is CATSDAPQLPPNYGYTF. The CDR3 bases are TGTGCCACCAGTGATGCACCCCAGTTACCCCCTAACTATGGCTACACCTTC. The chain has TRBV24-1 and TRBJ1-2; D is uncertain. The germline CDR1 and CDR2 sequences are KGHDR and SFDVKD. V lost 3 bases to trimming and J lost 0 bases, with 16 bases between them. The CDR3 has 17 amino acids.

The chain links TRBV20-1 to TRBJ2-7, with TRBD2 as a possible D gene (6 bases). V was clipped by 1 base and J by 0 bases, with 10 bases between them. Germline V gene data show CDR1 as DFQATT and CDR2 as SNEGSKA (reference sequence). The CDR3 has 14 amino acids. CDR3 nucleotides: TGCAGTGCTAGAGGGGCGGGGCCCTCCTACGAGCAGTACTTC. Translating gives CSARGAGPSYEQYF.

In this sample, this clonotype turned up a few times. The J gene is TRBJ1-1, the V gene TRBV14; TRBD1 matches at 8 bases. The CDR3 covers 14 residues. CDR1 is SGHDN, CDR2 FVKESK, per germline. J gave up 6 bases and V 3 bases, and 6 bases lay outside the gene matches. The CDR3 DNA follows: TGTGCCAGCAGCCAGGCCAGGGGGCGCGCTGAAGCTTTCTTT. Translating it yields CASSQARGRAEAFF.

The chain recombines TRBV18 with TRBJ1-6; 8 bases fit TRBD1. The CDR3 loop spans 17 amino acids. The V segment lost 5 bases and the J segment 5 bases; nucleotides outside the gene matches: 11. From germline, CDR1 is KGHSH and CDR2 LQKENI. The chain's CDR3 is CASSTNFDRGNNSPLHF. CDR3 DNA sequence: TGTGCCAGCTCAACAAACTTCGACAGGGGAAATAATTCACCCCTCCACTTT.

This clonotype was observed at least ten times. V and J are TRBV7-2 and TRBJ2-4, with a weak D call TRBD2 (5 bases). Trimming pared 6 bases from V and 0 bases from J, leaving 18 bases between. The CDR3 has 17 residues. Per the germline V gene, CDR1 is SGHTA and CDR2 is FQGNSA. The CDR3: CASSQRGLSLAKNIQYF. The CDR3 DNA sequence: TGTGCCAGCAGTCAAAGAGGACTGTCTCTAGCCAAAAACATTCAGTACTTC.

The table lists this clonotype with a few counts. This CDR3 is missing its conserved last phenylalanine or tryptophan, likely due to a read error. The chain uses TRBV27 and TRBJ1-1; no firm D call. This CDR3 has 15 amino acids. The germline CDR1 and CDR2 sequences are MNHEY and SMNVEV (reference sequence). Trimming shortened V by 2 bases and J by 0 bases, and 10 bases separated the two germline ends. As DNA, the CDR3 is TGTGCCAGCAGTTTACTTGGGTTTATGAACACTGAAGCTTTCTCT. Encoded protein: CASSLLGFMNTEAFS.

This clonotype was detected a few times. CDR3 sequence (DNA): TGTGCCACCTCCTTCGGGGGACTAGCGGGAGGAGGGAGCTCCTACAATGAGCAGTTCTTC. This translates into CATSFGGLAGGGSSYNEQFF. The V call is TRBV6-1, the J call TRBJ2-1, with 15 bases aligning to TRBD2. The CDR3 totals 20 residues. J was trimmed by 0 bases and V by 10 bases; bases with no gene match: 16. CDR1 is MNHNS, CDR2 SASEGT, per germline.

This clonotype was observed a handful of times. This sequence may be a read error, since a much larger clone differs from it by one base. This chain connects TRBV20-1 to TRBJ2-7, with D perhaps TRBD2 (5 bases). The CDR3 sequence is 13 residues long. CDR1 and CDR2 from the germline V gene are DFQATT and SNEGSKA (reference sequence). The CDR3: CSDRGINSYEQYF. For the CDR3, the DNA is TGCAGTGATAGAGGGATAAACTCCTACGAGCAGTACTTC.

This clonotype was seen only a few times. This chain uses TRBV19 with TRBJ2-1; 11 bases line up with TRBD2. This CDR3 comprises 17 residues. Germline CDR1 is LNHDA and CDR2 is SQIVND (reference sequence). V gave up 6 bases and J gave up 1 base; unmatched junction bases: 8. CDR3 coding DNA: TGTGCCAGTAGAACCCTTAGCGGGAGGGGTTCCTACAATGAGCAGTTCTTC. Translated, it gives CASRTLSGRGSYNEQFF.

The chain joins TRBV15 to TRBJ2-2, with 10 bases identical to TRBD1. The V segment lost 4 bases and the J segment 7 bases; nucleotides outside the gene matches: 9. Germline V gene sequence: CDR1 LNHNV, CDR2 YYDKDF (reference sequence). The CDR3 spans 16 residues. CDR3 sequence reads: CATSTNDRTGGGELFF. DNA of the CDR3: TGTGCCACCAGCACAAACGACAGGACAGGGGGCGGGGAGCTGTTTTTT.

With regard to this clonotype: One end of the junction does not line up with germline, which may come from a read error. The V and J genes are TRBV5-6 and TRBJ1-5; D is unclear. There are 15 residues in the CDR3. Germline V lookup: CDR1 SGHDT, CDR2 YYEEEE. The CDR3 region is CASNLGGNSGQPQHF. For the CDR3, the DNA is TGTGCCAGCAACTTGGGCGGGAATAGTGGACAGCCCCAGCATTTT.

The CDR3 region is CASSQERGVGANVLTF. Written as DNA, the CDR3 is TGCGCCAGCAGCCAAGAGAGGGGGGTTGGGGCCAACGTCCTGACTTTC. This chain connects TRBV4-3 to TRBJ2-6; D may be TRBD1 or TRBD2 (6 bases each). This CDR3 is 16 amino acids long. The V gene's germline CDR1 is LGHNA and CDR2 YSLEER. V dropped 0 bases and J dropped 3 bases, with 9 bases sitting between them.

This clonotype was picked up many times. The chain has TRBV6-5 and TRBJ2-3; 10 bases fit TRBD2. The germline gives CDR1 MNHEY, CDR2 SVGAGI. The ends lost 2 bases at V and 4 bases at J; junction bases unmatched: 12. CDR3 size: 18 residues. CDR3 DNA: TGTGCCAGCAGTTACGCAGCCCCAGCGGGAGGGCTTCCAGATACGCAGTATTTT. It codes for CASSYAAPAGGLPDTQYF.

This chain joins TRBV10-3 and TRBJ2-3, with 13 nucleotides matching TRBD2. With V trimmed by 9 bases and J by 1 base, 1 base remained unmatched. The CDR3 sequence is 14 residues long. The germline gives CDR1 ENHRY, CDR2 SYGVKD. The CDR3 DNA reads as TGTGCCATACTAGCGGGAGGGGGCACAGATACGCAGTATTTT. Amino acids: CAILAGGGTDTQYF.

This rearrangement joins TRBV6-2 or TRBV6-3 to TRBJ2-1; TRBD1 agrees at 7 bases. Per germline, CDR1 MNHEY and CDR2 SVGEGT. Trimming at V came to 2 bases and at J to 7 bases, leaving 5 bases not matched to a gene. The CDR3 length is 14 residues. This CDR3 is CASSYRVQGNEQFF. In nucleotides, the CDR3 is TGTGCCAGCAGTTACCGGGTACAGGGGAATGAGCAGTTCTTC.

The V and J genes are TRBV9 and TRBJ2-1; D is uncertain. Germline assignment: CDR1 SGDLS and CDR2 YYNGEE. Trimming left V 0 bases short and J 6 bases short, with 13 bases between. This CDR3 region has 15 residues. Written as DNA, the CDR3 is TGTGCCAGCAGCGTAGCCACCCCGCCCCGCAATGAGCAGTTCTTC. Encoded protein: CASSVATPPRNEQFF.

In this sample, this clonotype turned up many times. V gene TRBV7-6 combines with J gene TRBJ2-3; TRBD1 might be the D (5 bases). With 7 bases removed from V and 1 base from J, the gap between germline ends came to 21 bases. Germline V CDR1 and CDR2: SGHVS, FNYEAQ. The CDR3 contains 17 residues. The CDR3 loop reads CASTRVIGASGTDTQYF. For the CDR3, the DNA is TGTGCCAGCACCAGGGTGATCGGAGCATCGGGCACAGATACGCAGTATTTT.

This clonotype was counted ten times or more. The chain uses TRBV6-2 or TRBV6-3 and TRBJ2-5; D may match TRBD1 or TRBD2 (5 bases each). Trimming left V 6 bases short and J 5 bases short, with 16 bases between. Germline CDR1 and CDR2: MNHEY and SVGEGT. This CDR3 is 14 amino acids long. CDR3 sequence (DNA): TGTGCCAGCAGCCCAGGGACCATCCGCGAGACCCAGTACTTC. Encoded protein: CASSPGTIRETQYF.

The gene calls are TRBV11-2 and TRBJ2-1; perhaps TRBD2 as D (6 bases). CDR3 size: 14 residues. The germline V gene encodes CDR1 SGHAT and CDR2 FQNNGV. Trimming stripped 1 base from V and 5 bases from J, with 9 bases between. The CDR3 here is CASSLVASDNEQFF. CDR3 DNA: TGTGCCAGCAGCTTAGTGGCTAGCGACAATGAGCAGTTCTTC.

This rearrangement joins TRBV5-1 to TRBJ2-7; 7 bases are a match to TRBD2. The CDR3 length is 17 residues. Trimming removed 4 bases from V and 2 bases from J; junction bases left unmatched: 15. CDR1 and CDR2 (germline): SGHRS, YFSETQ. The CDR3 DNA sequence: TGCGCCAGCAGCCAGGATCGGATCGGGGGGTTCCCCTACGAGCAGTACTTC. It is translated as CASSQDRIGGFPYEQYF.

V usage is TRBV7-2 and J usage is TRBJ2-1; 10 bases fit TRBD2. Trimming at V came to 1 base and at J to 8 bases, leaving 8 bases not matched to a gene. The CDR3 consists of 16 residues. Germline V gene data show CDR1 as SGHTA and CDR2 as FQGNSA. The CDR3, as DNA: TGTGCCAGCAGCTTAGGGGCTAGCGGGAGCGCGGATGAGCAGTTCTTC. It encodes CASSLGASGSADEQFF.

This clonotype was picked up many times. This sequence joins TRBV20-1 and TRBJ2-7; no definite D call. With 0 bases removed from V and 3 bases from J, the gap between germline ends came to 6 bases. The germline gives CDR1 DFQATT, CDR2 SNEGSKA (reference sequence). The CDR3 has 12 residues. CDR3 sequence reads: CSARDEIYEQYF. CDR3 nucleotide sequence: TGCAGTGCTAGAGATGAGATCTACGAGCAGTACTTC.